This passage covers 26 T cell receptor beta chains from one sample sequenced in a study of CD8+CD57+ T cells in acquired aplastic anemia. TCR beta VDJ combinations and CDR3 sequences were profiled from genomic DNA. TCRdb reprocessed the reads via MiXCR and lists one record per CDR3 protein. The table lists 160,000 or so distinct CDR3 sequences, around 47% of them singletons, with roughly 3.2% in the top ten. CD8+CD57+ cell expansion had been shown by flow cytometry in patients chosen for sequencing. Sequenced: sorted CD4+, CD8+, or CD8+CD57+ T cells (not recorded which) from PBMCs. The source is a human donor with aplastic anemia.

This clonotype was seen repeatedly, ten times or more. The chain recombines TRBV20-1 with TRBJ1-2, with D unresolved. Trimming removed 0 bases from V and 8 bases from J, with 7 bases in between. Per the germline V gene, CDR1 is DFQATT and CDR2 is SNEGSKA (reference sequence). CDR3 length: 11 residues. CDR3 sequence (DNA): TGCAGTGCTAGAGATGGGGAAGGCTACACCTTC. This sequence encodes CSARDGEGYTF.

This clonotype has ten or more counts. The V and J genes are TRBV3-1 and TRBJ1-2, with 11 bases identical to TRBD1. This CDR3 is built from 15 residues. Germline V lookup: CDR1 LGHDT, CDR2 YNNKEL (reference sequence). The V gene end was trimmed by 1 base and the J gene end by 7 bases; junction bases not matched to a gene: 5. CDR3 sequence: CASSQVRGTGGGYTF. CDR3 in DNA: TGTGCCAGCAGCCAAGTTCGGGGGACAGGGGGTGGCTACACCTTC.

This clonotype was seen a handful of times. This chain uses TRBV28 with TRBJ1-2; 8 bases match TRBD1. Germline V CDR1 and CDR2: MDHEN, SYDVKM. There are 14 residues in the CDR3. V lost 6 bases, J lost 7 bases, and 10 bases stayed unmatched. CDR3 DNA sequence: TGTGCCAGCAGCCTTTACGGACAGGGAGGTGGCTACACCTTC. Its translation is CASSLYGQGGGYTF.

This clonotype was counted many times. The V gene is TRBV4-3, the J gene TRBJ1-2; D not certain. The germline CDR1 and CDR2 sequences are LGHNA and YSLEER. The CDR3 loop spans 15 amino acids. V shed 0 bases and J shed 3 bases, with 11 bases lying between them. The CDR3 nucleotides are TGCGCCAGCAGCCAAGATCTTCGGGAGGACTATGGCTACACCTTC. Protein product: CASSQDLREDYGYTF.

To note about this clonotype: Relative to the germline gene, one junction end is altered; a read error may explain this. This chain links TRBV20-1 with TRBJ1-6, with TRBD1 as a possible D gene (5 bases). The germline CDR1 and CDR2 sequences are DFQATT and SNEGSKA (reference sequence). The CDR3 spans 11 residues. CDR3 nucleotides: TGCAGTGCTCTAAGTCCCTCGGGACCCATCTTT. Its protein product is CSALSPSGPIF.

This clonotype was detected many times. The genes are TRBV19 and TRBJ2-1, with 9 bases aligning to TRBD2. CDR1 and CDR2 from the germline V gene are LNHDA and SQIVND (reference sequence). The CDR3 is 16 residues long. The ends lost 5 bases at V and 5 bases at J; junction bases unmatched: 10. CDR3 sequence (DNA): TGTGCCAGTAGTGACCGGGCAGCGGGAGGTCACAATGAGCAGTTCTTC. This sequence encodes CASSDRAAGGHNEQFF. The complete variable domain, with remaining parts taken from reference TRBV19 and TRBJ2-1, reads DGGITQSPKYLFRKEGQNVTLSCEQNLNHDAMYWYRQDPGQGLRLIYYSQIVNDFQKGDIAEGYSVSREKKESFPLTVTSAQKNPTAFYLCASSDRAAGGHNEQFFGPGTRLTVL.

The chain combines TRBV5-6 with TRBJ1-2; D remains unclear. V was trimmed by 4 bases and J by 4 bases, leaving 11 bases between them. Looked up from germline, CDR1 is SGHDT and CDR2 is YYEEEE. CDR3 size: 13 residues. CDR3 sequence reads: CASSLRERYGYTF. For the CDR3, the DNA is TGTGCCAGCAGCCTCCGGGAACGCTATGGCTACACCTTC.

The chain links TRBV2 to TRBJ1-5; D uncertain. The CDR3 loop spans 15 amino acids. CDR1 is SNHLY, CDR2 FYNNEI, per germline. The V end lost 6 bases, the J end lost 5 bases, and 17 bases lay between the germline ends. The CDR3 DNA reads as TGTGCCAGCAGATCGAACACGGTATGGGATCAGCCCCAGCATTTT. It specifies CASRSNTVWDQPQHF.

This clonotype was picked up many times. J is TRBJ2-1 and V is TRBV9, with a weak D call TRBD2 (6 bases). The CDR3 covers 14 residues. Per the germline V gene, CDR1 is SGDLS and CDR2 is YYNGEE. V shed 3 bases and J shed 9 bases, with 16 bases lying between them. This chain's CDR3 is CASSGSTSMAEQFF. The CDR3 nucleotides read TGTGCCAGCAGCGGATCGACTAGTATGGCTGAGCAGTTCTTC.

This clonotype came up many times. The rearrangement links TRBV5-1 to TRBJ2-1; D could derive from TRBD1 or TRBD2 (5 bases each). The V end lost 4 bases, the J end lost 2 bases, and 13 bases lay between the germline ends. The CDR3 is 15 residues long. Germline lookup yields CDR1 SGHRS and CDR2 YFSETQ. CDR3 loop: CASSAGDGTYNEQFF. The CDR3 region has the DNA TGCGCCAGCAGCGCCGGGGACGGAACCTACAATGAGCAGTTCTTC. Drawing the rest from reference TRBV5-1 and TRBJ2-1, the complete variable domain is KAGVTQTPRYLIKTRGQQVTLSCSPISGHRSVSWYQQTPGQGLQFLFEYFSETQRNKGNFPGRFSGRQFSNSRSEMNVSTLELGDSALYLCASSAGDGTYNEQFFGPGTRLTVL.

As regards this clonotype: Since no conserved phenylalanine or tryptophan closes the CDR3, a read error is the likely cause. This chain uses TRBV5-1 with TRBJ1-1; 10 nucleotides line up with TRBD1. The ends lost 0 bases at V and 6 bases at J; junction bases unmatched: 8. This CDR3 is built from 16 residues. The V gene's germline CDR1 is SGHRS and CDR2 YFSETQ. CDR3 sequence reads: CASSLGQGAGASEAFL. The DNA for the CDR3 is TGCGCCAGCAGCTTGGGACAGGGGGCCGGGGCTTCTGAAGCTTTCTTA.

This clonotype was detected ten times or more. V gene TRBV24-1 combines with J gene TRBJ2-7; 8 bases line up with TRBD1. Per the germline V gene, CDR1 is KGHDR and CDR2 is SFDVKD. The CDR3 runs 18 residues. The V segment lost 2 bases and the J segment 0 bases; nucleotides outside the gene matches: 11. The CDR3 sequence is CATSDSPGQGTSSYEQYV. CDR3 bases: TGTGCCACCAGTGATTCGCCCGGACAGGGCACGAGCTCCTACGAGCAGTACGTC.

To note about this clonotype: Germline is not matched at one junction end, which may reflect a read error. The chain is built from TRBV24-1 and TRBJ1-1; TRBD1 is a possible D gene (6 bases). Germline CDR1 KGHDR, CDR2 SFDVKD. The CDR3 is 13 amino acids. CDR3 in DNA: TGTGCCATCAGTTGGGGGAGGGGGTATGAAGCTTTCTTT. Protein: CAISWGRGYEAFF.

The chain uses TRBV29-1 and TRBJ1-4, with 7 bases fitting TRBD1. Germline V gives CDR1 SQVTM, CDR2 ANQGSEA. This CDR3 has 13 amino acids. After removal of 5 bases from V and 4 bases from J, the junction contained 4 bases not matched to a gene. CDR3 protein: CSVTRGGNEKLFF. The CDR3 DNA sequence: TGCAGCGTTACCAGGGGGGGTAATGAAAAACTGTTTTTT.

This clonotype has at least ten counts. The CDR3 spells CATSTRANTDTQYF. CDR3 sequence (DNA): TGTGCCACCAGCACGAGGGCCAACACAGATACGCAGTATTTT. This chain uses TRBV15 with TRBJ2-3, with a tentative D call TRBD2 (5 bases). V was shortened by 4 bases and J by 2 bases, with 10 bases between the two germline ends. This CDR3 is 14 amino acids long. Germline V gene sequence: CDR1 LNHNV, CDR2 YYDKDF (reference sequence).

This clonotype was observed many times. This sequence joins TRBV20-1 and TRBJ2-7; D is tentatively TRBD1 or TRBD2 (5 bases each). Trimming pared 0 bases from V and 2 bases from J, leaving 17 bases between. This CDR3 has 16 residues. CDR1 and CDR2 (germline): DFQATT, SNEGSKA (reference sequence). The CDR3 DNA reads TGCAGTGCTAGAGATGAGTGGGGGAATGAAGCCTACGAGCAGTACTTC. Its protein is CSARDEWGNEAYEQYF.

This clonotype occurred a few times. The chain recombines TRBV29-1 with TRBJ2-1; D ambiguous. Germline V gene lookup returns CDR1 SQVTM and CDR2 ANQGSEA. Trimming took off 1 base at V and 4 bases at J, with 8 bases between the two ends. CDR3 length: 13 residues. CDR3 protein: CSVEGLLYNEQFF. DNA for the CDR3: TGCAGCGTTGAAGGCCTTCTTTACAATGAGCAGTTCTTC.

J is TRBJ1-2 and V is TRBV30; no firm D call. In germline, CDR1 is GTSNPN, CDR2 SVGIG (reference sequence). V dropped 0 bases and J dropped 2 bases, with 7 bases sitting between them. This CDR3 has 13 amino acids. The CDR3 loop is CAWSVPLNYGYTF. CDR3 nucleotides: TGTGCCTGGAGTGTACCGCTAAACTATGGCTACACCTTC.

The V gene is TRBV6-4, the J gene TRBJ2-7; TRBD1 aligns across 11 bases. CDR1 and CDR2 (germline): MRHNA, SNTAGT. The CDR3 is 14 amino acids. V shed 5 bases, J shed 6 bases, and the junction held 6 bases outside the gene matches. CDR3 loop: CASSQTGTGGEQYF. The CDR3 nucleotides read TGTGCCAGCAGTCAAACCGGGACAGGGGGCGAGCAGTACTTC.

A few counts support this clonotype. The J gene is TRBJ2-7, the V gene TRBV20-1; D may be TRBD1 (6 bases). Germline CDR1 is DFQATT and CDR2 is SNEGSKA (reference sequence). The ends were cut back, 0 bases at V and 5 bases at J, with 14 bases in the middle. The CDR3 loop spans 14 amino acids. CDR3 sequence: CSAREGAQDHEQYF. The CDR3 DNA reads TGCAGTGCTAGAGAGGGGGCACAGGACCACGAGCAGTACTTC.

CDR3 region: CASSTVDRYTEAFF. The CDR3 DNA sequence: TGTGCCAGCTCAACCGTCGACAGATACACTGAAGCTTTCTTT. This chain joins TRBV18 and TRBJ1-1; D possibly corresponds to TRBD1 (5 bases). V was trimmed by 5 bases and J by 3 bases, leaving 13 bases between them. The CDR3 contains 14 residues. Germline CDR1 reads KGHSH; CDR2 reads LQKENI. The whole variable domain, remainder taken from reference TRBV18 and TRBJ1-1, is NAGVMQNPRHLVRRRGQEARLRCSPMKGHSHVYWYRQLPEEGLKFMVYLQKENIIDESGMPKERFSAEFPKEGPSILRIQQVVRGDSAAYFCASSTVDRYTEAFFGQGTRLTVV.

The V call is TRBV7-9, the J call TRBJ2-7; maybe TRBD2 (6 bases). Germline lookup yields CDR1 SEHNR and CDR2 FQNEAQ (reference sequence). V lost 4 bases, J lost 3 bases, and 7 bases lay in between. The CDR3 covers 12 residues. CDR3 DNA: TGTGCCAGCAGCTACGGGGGCTACGAGCAGTACTTC. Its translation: CASSYGGYEQYF.

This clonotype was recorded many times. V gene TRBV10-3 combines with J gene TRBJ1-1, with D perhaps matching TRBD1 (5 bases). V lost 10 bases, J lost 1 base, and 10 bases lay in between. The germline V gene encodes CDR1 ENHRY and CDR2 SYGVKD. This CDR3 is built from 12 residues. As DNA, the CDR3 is TGTGCCACCGGGGGGAGGAACACTGAAGCTTTCTTT. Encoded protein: CATGGRNTEAFF.

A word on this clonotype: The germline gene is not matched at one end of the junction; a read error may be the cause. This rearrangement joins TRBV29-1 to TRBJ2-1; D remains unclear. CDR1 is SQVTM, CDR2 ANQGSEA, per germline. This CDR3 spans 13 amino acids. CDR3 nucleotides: TGCAGCGTTGAAACAAGCTCCGCCAATGAGCAGCTCTTC. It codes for CSVETSSANEQLF.

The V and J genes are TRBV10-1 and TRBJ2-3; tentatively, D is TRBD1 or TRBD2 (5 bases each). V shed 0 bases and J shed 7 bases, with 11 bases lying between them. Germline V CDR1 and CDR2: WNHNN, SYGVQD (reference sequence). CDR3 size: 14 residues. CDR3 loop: CASSESRGSNTQYF. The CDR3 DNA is TGCGCCAGCAGTGAGTCGAGGGGCTCGAATACGCAGTATTTT.

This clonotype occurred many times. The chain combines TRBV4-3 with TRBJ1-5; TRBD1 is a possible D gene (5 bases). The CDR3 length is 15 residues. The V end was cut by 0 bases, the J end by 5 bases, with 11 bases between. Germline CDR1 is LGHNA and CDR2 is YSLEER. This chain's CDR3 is CASSQDNRDYQPQHF. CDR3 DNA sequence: TGCGCCAGCAGCCAAGATAACCGGGACTATCAGCCCCAGCATTTT.